Following are 14 T cell receptor beta chains from one sample sequenced in a study of response to subunit inactivated influenza vaccine. MiXCR, run by TCRdb on the RT-PCR reads, gives a single entry per CDR3 protein. The table has some 850,000 distinct CDR3 sequences, about 18% seen once. The sequencing here drew on PBMCs from blood, taken around 5 days after vaccination. These receptors originate from a man aged 45-65 years who received an inactivated influenza vaccine.

The chain links TRBV7-2 to TRBJ2-7, with D perhaps TRBD2 (6 bases). V was cut by 3 bases and J by 5 bases, with 11 bases left in between. Germline assignment: CDR1 SGHTA and CDR2 FQGNSA. This CDR3 spans 13 amino acids. The CDR3 sequence: CASSFREAHEQYF. The CDR3 DNA follows: TGTGCCAGCAGCTTTAGGGAGGCCCACGAGCAGTACTTC.

The chain links TRBV3-1 to TRBJ2-1, with TRBD2 matching over 7 bases. J lost 0 bases, V lost 8 bases, and 4 bases had no gene match. In germline, CDR1 is LGHDT, CDR2 YNNKEL (reference sequence). This CDR3 contains 14 residues. CDR3 nucleotides: TGTGCCAGCGGGGGGGGGAACTCCTACAATGAGCAGTTCTTC. Protein: CASGGGNSYNEQFF.

This clonotype came up a few times. This chain uses TRBV5-5 with TRBJ2-2; 8 bases fit TRBD1. Germline V gene sequence: CDR1 SGHKS, CDR2 YYEKEE (reference sequence). This CDR3 contains 17 residues. Trimming took 4 bases from V and 0 from J; bases not matched to a gene: 8. The CDR3 sequence is CASSQYRGRTNTGELFF. The CDR3 region has the DNA TGTGCCAGCAGCCAATACAGGGGGAGGACGAACACCGGGGAGCTGTTTTTT.

The chain links TRBV15 to TRBJ2-2, with 8 nucleotides matching TRBD1. Germline CDR1 is LNHNV and CDR2 is YYDKDF (reference sequence). This CDR3 has 16 residues. V shed 2 bases, J shed 2 bases, and the junction held 4 bases outside the gene matches. CDR3 in DNA: TGTGCCACCAGCAGACCGGGACAGGTTAACACCGGGGAGCTGTTTTTT. Its protein is CATSRPGQVNTGELFF.

This clonotype was seen more than once but under ten times. This chain connects TRBV4-3 to TRBJ2-7; 14 bases map to TRBD2. Trimming took 4 bases from V and 1 from J; bases not matched to a gene: 12. The CDR3 is 19 residues long. Germline V gives CDR1 LGHNA, CDR2 YSLEER. CDR3 loop: CASSPDTGLAGEGSYEQYF. In nucleotides, the CDR3 is TGCGCCAGCAGCCCTGACACGGGACTAGCGGGAGAGGGGTCCTACGAGCAGTACTTC.

This clonotype was detected a few times. V usage is TRBV15 and J usage is TRBJ1-5; D is undetermined. V shed 1 base and J shed 6 bases, with 13 bases lying between them. Germline V gives CDR1 LNHNV, CDR2 YYDKDF (reference sequence). The CDR3 length is 15 residues. The CDR3 loop is CATSRVPGLGQPQHF. The CDR3, as DNA: TGTGCCACCAGCAGAGTTCCGGGATTAGGTCAGCCCCAGCATTTT.

This clonotype was seen more than once but under ten times. The chain uses TRBV29-1 and TRBJ1-2; D gene ambiguous. The V end was cut by 7 bases, the J end by 3 bases, with 15 bases between. CDR1 and CDR2 from the germline V gene are SQVTM and ANQGSEA. The CDR3 length is 13 residues. The CDR3 DNA is TGCAGCGCCTACTTGAGCACCCACTATGGCTACACCTTC. It translates to CSAYLSTHYGYTF.

The chain links TRBV5-1 to TRBJ2-6; D is undetermined. Germline CDR1 reads SGHRS; CDR2 reads YFSETQ. The CDR3 covers 20 residues. Trimming took off 4 bases at V and 4 bases at J, with 27 bases between the two ends. The CDR3 protein is CASSGGRLGEFVVGANVLTF. In DNA, the CDR3 is TGCGCCAGCAGCGGCGGTCGGTTAGGCGAGTTCGTCGTGGGGGCCAACGTCCTGACTTTC.

The chain combines TRBV24-1 with TRBJ2-4; no clear D gene. Trimming took 4 bases from V and 1 from J, leaving 7 bases between them. This CDR3 is 14 amino acids long. Germline V lookup: CDR1 KGHDR, CDR2 SFDVKD. In DNA form, the CDR3 reads TGTGCCACCAGTGAAGGGCCGGCCAAAAACATTCAGTACTTC. This sequence encodes CATSEGPAKNIQYF.

This clonotype has more than one count but fewer than ten. The chain joins TRBV20-1 to TRBJ2-7, with TRBD1 identical over 8 bases. The length of the CDR3 is 15 residues. With V trimmed by 1 base and J by 5 bases, 10 bases remained unmatched. Per germline, CDR1 DFQATT and CDR2 SNEGSKA (reference sequence). CDR3 DNA: TGCAGTGCTAGAGTTTTGGACAGGGATGGGAACGAGCAGTACTTC. This codes for CSARVLDRDGNEQYF.

This clonotype was seen a few times. The chain joins TRBV20-1 to TRBJ1-5; D call uncertain. There are 16 residues in the CDR3. CDR1 is DFQATT, CDR2 SNEGSKA, per germline (reference sequence). The ends were cut back, 2 bases at V and 0 bases at J, with 14 bases in the middle. CDR3 bases: TGCAGTGCTAGACCTAGGACGGCGGATAGCAATCAGCCCCAGCATTTT. It encodes CSARPRTADSNQPQHF.

This chain links TRBV12-3 or TRBV12-4 with TRBJ2-6, with unresolved D. The CDR3 loop spans 15 amino acids. Trimming took 3 bases from V and 1 from J, leaving 7 bases between them. CDR3 nucleotides: TGTGCCAGCAGTTTCGGACCGTCTGGGGCCAACGTCCTGACTTTC. It encodes CASSFGPSGANVLTF.

This clonotype was observed a handful of times. The chain carries TRBV5-6 and TRBJ2-3, with TRBD2 matching 14 bases. From germline, CDR1 is SGHDT and CDR2 YYEEEE. The J segment lost 0 bases and the V segment lost 4 bases, leaving 7 bases of the junction unmatched. CDR3 length equals 18 residues. The CDR3 bases are TGTGCCAGCAGCAAAGGGACTAGCGGGGGCCCGAGCACAGATACGCAGTATTTT. The encoded protein is CASSKGTSGGPSTDTQYF.

Written as DNA, the CDR3 is TGTGCCAGCAGCCAAGATATGCGATACAATGAGCAGTTCTTC. Translated: CASSQDMRYNEQFF. V usage is TRBV4-2 and J usage is TRBJ2-1; D gene ambiguous. V was cut by 0 bases and J by 4 bases, with 7 bases left in between. Germline lookup yields CDR1 LGHNA and CDR2 YNFKEQ. The CDR3 is 14 amino acids.